The TCR beta chain described here comes from a study of identical twins. Study results and limitations: Zero-insertion analyses might be partly confounded by invariant T cells like MAIT and iNKT. Monozygotic twins shared more out-of-frame TCR alpha than recombination models predicted. Beta clonotypes that were abundant in cord blood contained fewer insertions, a pattern absent from memory repertoires.

All of the donors were Caucasians in good health. TCRdb reprocessed the 5' RACE reads via MiXCR and lists one record per CDR3 protein. This sample carries approximately 680,000 distinct CDR3 sequences, under 8.5% of them seen once, and the ten largest clones take about 1.6%. This clonotype appeared a few times. What it binds is unknown. Separately, the same data were catalogued under a study of yellow fever vaccine responses in identical twins.

This clonotype was obtained from a young woman in good health. The specimen was PBMCs.

As DNA, the CDR3 is TGTGCCAGCAGTTTAATCGGTGCAGGGGAGGATACGCAGTATTTT. Translated, it gives CASSLIGAGEDTQYF. The chain combines TRBV28 with TRBJ2-3; D is perhaps TRBD1 (6 bases). CDR1 and CDR2 (germline): MDHEN, SYDVKM. Trimming shortened V by 2 bases and J by 6 bases, and 15 bases separated the two germline ends. CDR3 length: 15 amino acids.